These T cell receptor beta chains were read from a single sample in a study of PD-L1 blockade in urothelial cancer. Measured with immunoSEQ multiplex PCR; TCRdb has only the in-frame clones, and not every one. The sample lists tens of thousands of clones; 81% were seen once. Sequenced here: PBMCs, sampled around atezolizumab (anti-PD-L1) treatment. The receptors were sampled from a man between 65 and 85 years old with urothelial cancer. CDR3s include the opening cysteine and the closing phenylalanine or tryptophan. Each record gives: CDR3 DNA, CDR3 protein, D gene, J gene, clone size, V gene. A D gene is named only where the DNA matches it firmly. A row's size may be missing; if present it is once, few, many or a size class.

DNA: TGTGCCAGCAGCTTAGGTAGCGGGGGGCAGTATTTT
CDR3: CASSLGSGGQYF
D: TRBD2
J: TRBJ2-3
size: -
V: TRBV7-2

DNA: TGTGCCAGCAGTTTAGGAGTAAGTGAAGAGACCCAGTACTTC
CDR3: CASSLGVSEETQYF
D: -
J: TRBJ2-5
size: -
V: TRBV28

DNA: TGTGCCAGCAGCTTAGAATCGATCGGGTCAAAGACCCAGTACTTC
CDR3: CASSLESIGSKTQYF
D: -
J: TRBJ2-5
size: -
V: TRBV11-3

DNA: TGCGCCACCAACCCGGAGGGACAGGTTAGTCAGCCCCAGCATTTT
CDR3: CATNPEGQVSQPQHF
D: TRBD1
J: TRBJ1-5
size: -
V: TRBV4-1

DNA: TGTGCCAGCAGCTTAATAAGGCAGGGGGGATCAAAACAGTACTTC
CDR3: CASSLIRQGGSKQYF
D: -
J: TRBJ2-5
size: -
V: TRBV7-2

DNA: TGCGCCAGCAGCGAAGAGGGACAGGGGACCAGCGAGCAGTACTTC
CDR3: CASSEEGQGTSEQYF
D: TRBD1
J: TRBJ2-7
size: -
V: TRBV5-1

DNA: TGTGCCAGCAAGCCGGGGGGCCGCACAGATACGCAGTATTTT
CDR3: CASKPGGRTDTQYF
D: -
J: TRBJ2-3
size: once
V: TRBV27

DNA: TGTGCCAGCAGCCCCAACAGACGTGAAGCTTTCTTT
CDR3: CASSPNRREAFF
D: -
J: TRBJ1-1
size: few
V: TRBV14

DNA: TGTGCCAGTAGAAAGGGACTAGCGGGAGGTCGAGAGACCCAGTACTTC
CDR3: CASRKGLAGGRETQYF
D: TRBD2
J: TRBJ2-5
size: once
V: TRBV19

DNA: TGTGCCAGCAGCCCAGCCTACTGGGCGGGAGCGAGCTCCTACGAGCAGTACTTC
CDR3: CASSPAYWAGASSYEQYF
D: TRBD2
J: TRBJ2-7
size: -
V: TRBV11-2

DNA: TGTGCCAGCAGTCATATTTCAGGGAACACTGAAGCTTTCTTT
CDR3: CASSHISGNTEAFF
D: -
J: TRBJ1-1
size: once
V: TRBV7-2

DNA: TGTGCCAGCAGCTTATTAGCGGACCCCGGCACAGATACGCAGTATTTT
CDR3: CASSLLADPGTDTQYF
D: -
J: TRBJ2-3
size: once
V: TRBV7-9

DNA: TGTGCCAGCAGTGGGGGGGCTAGCGGAACTAGCACAGATACGCAGTATTTT
CDR3: CASSGGASGTSTDTQYF
D: -
J: TRBJ2-3
size: once
V: TRBV6-1

DNA: TGTGCCACCGCGGACAGCGCCTATAGCAATCAGCCCCAGCATTTT
CDR3: CATADSAYSNQPQHF
D: -
J: TRBJ1-5
size: -
V: TRBV19